This entry lists 32 T cell receptor beta chains sequenced from one sample in a study of response to subunit inactivated influenza vaccine. TCRdb re-called the RT-PCR reads with MiXCR, one entry per CDR3 protein. This sample has 750,000 to 850,000 distinct CDR3 sequences; about 18% occur once, and the top ten carry around 9.9%. The sequencing here drew on PBMCs from blood, taken about 5 days after vaccination. The receptors originated from a man aged 45-65 years who received an inactivated influenza vaccine.

This clonotype was seen ten or more times. V and J are TRBV4-3 and TRBJ2-5; unclear D gene. Germline V lookup: CDR1 LGHNA, CDR2 YSLEER. The CDR3 is made up of 15 amino acids. V dropped 0 bases and J dropped 0 bases, with 8 bases sitting between them. The CDR3 sequence is CASSQERTYQETQYF. The CDR3 DNA is TGCGCCAGCAGCCAAGAGCGAACGTACCAAGAGACCCAGTACTTC.

This clonotype has a count of ten or more. V usage is TRBV27 and J usage is TRBJ1-2, with D unresolved. The CDR3 is 10 residues long. V was pared by 8 bases and J by 4 bases, with 5 bases between. In germline, CDR1 is MNHEY, CDR2 SMNVEV (reference sequence). CDR3 coding DNA: TGTGCCAGCTCCGGCTATGGCTACACCTTC. Amino acid sequence: CASSGYGYTF.

This clonotype was counted between two and nine times. This sequence joins TRBV29-1 and TRBJ1-1; D possibly corresponds to TRBD1 (5 bases). V gave up 7 bases and J gave up 0 bases, with 6 bases separating them. The germline V gene has CDR1 SQVTM and CDR2 ANQGSEA. The length of the CDR3 is 11 residues. Written as DNA, the CDR3 is TGCAGCGGACAGTTGAACACTGAAGCTTTCTTT. It encodes CSGQLNTEAFF.

This clonotype has a handful of counts. This sequence joins TRBV20-1 and TRBJ2-3; 9 bases are shared with TRBD2. The J segment lost 6 bases and the V segment lost 4 bases, leaving 17 bases of the junction unmatched. The CDR3 extends over 17 amino acids. Germline CDR1 reads DFQATT; CDR2 reads SNEGSKA (reference sequence). The CDR3 loop reads CSATSTLAGQFLDTQYF. The DNA for the CDR3 is TGCAGTGCTACGTCAACCCTAGCGGGACAGTTTTTGGATACGCAGTATTTT.

This clonotype was observed a handful of times. J is TRBJ2-3 and V is TRBV11-2; 9 nucleotides agree with TRBD2. This CDR3 contains 16 residues. In germline, CDR1 is SGHAT, CDR2 FQNNGV. V gave up 5 bases and J gave up 5 bases; unmatched junction bases: 11. CDR3 loop: CASSVAPSGEVDTQYF. The CDR3 nucleotides are TGTGCCAGCAGCGTAGCTCCTAGCGGGGAAGTAGATACGCAGTATTTT.

This clonotype was counted once. The chain recombines TRBV20-1 with TRBJ2-3, with 9 bases identical to TRBD2. The CDR3 sequence is 17 residues long. With 2 bases clipped from V and 0 bases from J, the junction kept 9 bases outside the gene matches. Germline V lookup: CDR1 DFQATT, CDR2 SNEGSKA (reference sequence). CDR3 DNA: TGCAGTGCTAGATTGGCGGGAGGGGCCACTAGCACAGATACGCAGTATTTT. Translation: CSARLAGGATSTDTQYF.

The table lists this clonotype with a few counts. The chain carries TRBV21-1 and TRBJ2-7; TRBD1, the table's D call, was not compared with the DNA. TRBV21-1 is deemed a pseudogene. The CDR3 has 16 amino acids. DNA of the CDR3: TGTGCCAGCAGCAAAAGAGAGGACAAACAGGCCTACGAGCAGTACTTC. Translation: CASSKREDKQAYEQYF.

The rearrangement uses TRBV20-1 and TRBJ2-5; 8 nucleotides match TRBD1. The V segment lost 6 bases and the J segment 2 bases; nucleotides outside the gene matches: 8. The germline CDR1 and CDR2 sequences are DFQATT and SNEGSKA (reference sequence). This CDR3 has 14 amino acids. The CDR3 DNA follows: TGCAGTGCGAAAAAGACAGGGGTTCAAGAGACCCAGTACTTC. Translating it yields CSAKKTGVQETQYF.

A few counts support this clonotype. The chain couples TRBV4-1 to TRBJ2-7; tentatively, D is TRBD1 (6 bases). The CDR3 contains 16 residues. The germline V and J ends were trimmed by 3 bases and 5 bases, with 20 bases remaining between them. Germline-derived CDR1 and CDR2 are MGHRA and YSYEKL. This chain's CDR3 is CASSQDHTGSRNEQYF. In nucleotides, the CDR3 is TGCGCCAGCAGCCAGGATCACACAGGGAGTCGCAACGAGCAGTACTTC.

This clonotype turned up a few times. The rearrangement uses TRBV5-1 and TRBJ1-2; TRBD1 might be the D (6 bases). Germline CDR1 SGHRS, CDR2 YFSETQ. The CDR3 is 14 amino acids. V lost 3 bases to trimming and J lost 0 bases, with 9 bases between them. CDR3 residues: CASSSGTSNYGYTF. The CDR3 DNA reads as TGCGCCAGCAGCTCCGGGACATCTAACTATGGCTACACCTTC. The full variable domain, its missing parts supplied by reference TRBV5-1 and TRBJ1-2, is KAGVTQTPRYLIKTRGQQVTLSCSPISGHRSVSWYQQTPGQGLQFLFEYFSETQRNKGNFPGRFSGRQFSNSRSEMNVSTLELGDSALYLCASSSGTSNYGYTFGSGTRLTVV.

This clonotype was counted only a few times. J is TRBJ2-7 and V is TRBV4-3; 7 nucleotides line up with TRBD1. Trimming removed 1 base from V and 0 bases from J; junction bases left unmatched: 6. The CDR3 is 16 amino acids. The germline CDR1 and CDR2 sequences are LGHNA and YSLEER. The chain's CDR3 is CASSQAWTGSSYEQYF. DNA of the CDR3: TGCGCCAGCAGCCAAGCCTGGACAGGATCCTCCTACGAGCAGTACTTC.

The chain joins TRBV12-3 or TRBV12-4 to TRBJ2-5, with 8 bases lining up with TRBD1. The length of the CDR3 is 14 residues. V shed 5 bases, J shed 3 bases, and the junction held 5 bases outside the gene matches. DNA for the CDR3: TGTGCCAGCAGTCCTCAGACAGGGGAAGAGACCCAGTACTTC. Its translation: CASSPQTGEETQYF.

In this sample, this clonotype turned up a few times. The CDR3 DNA reads TGTGCCACCAGGGGCCGCGATGAGCAGTTCTTC. This gives the protein CATRGRDEQFF. This rearrangement joins TRBV24-1 to TRBJ2-1; D gene unclear. V was pared by 7 bases and J by 8 bases, with 8 bases between. This CDR3 spans 11 amino acids. In germline, CDR1 is KGHDR, CDR2 SFDVKD.

This clonotype appeared a few times. V is TRBV11-2 and J is TRBJ2-3; the match to TRBD2 covers 9 bases. V was pared by 1 base and J by 4 bases, with 12 bases of the junction left unmatched. Germline V lookup: CDR1 SGHAT, CDR2 FQNNGV. The CDR3 sequence is 18 residues long. CDR3 loop: CASSLGLAEDATADTQYF. The CDR3 DNA reads TGTGCCAGCAGCTTAGGACTAGCGGAGGACGCGACGGCAGATACGCAGTATTTT. Full variable domain (rest looked up from reference TRBV11-2 and TRBJ2-3): EAGVAQSPRYKIIEKRQSVAFWCNPISGHATLYWYQQILGQGPKLLIQFQNNGVVDDSQLPKDRFSAERLKGVDSTLKIQPAKLEDSAVYLCASSLGLAEDATADTQYFGPGTRLTVL.

The chain couples TRBV27 to TRBJ2-5; D possibly matches TRBD1 or TRBD2 (7 bases each). Trimming stripped 8 bases from V and 5 bases from J, with 21 bases between. Germline CDR1 MNHEY, CDR2 SMNVEV (reference sequence). This CDR3 is built from 15 residues. The CDR3 coding sequence is TGTGCCAGCGGGCGGGAGTACATCAGGGGGGAGACCCAGTACTTC. It is translated as CASGREYIRGETQYF.

This clonotype has only a few counts. The chain carries TRBV28 and TRBJ2-7, with 8 bases identical to TRBD2. Germline V lookup: CDR1 MDHEN, CDR2 SYDVKM. CDR3 length: 16 residues. V lost 4 bases and J lost 6; bases outside the gene matches: 14. CDR3 coding DNA: TGTGCCAGCAGTTCCTTCCTAGCGGGCGTTTCAAGCGAGCAGTACTTC. This encodes CASSSFLAGVSSEQYF. Complete variable domain (other parts from reference TRBV28 and TRBJ2-7): DVKVTQSSRYLVKRTGEKVFLECVQDMDHENMFWYRQDPGLGLRLIYFSYDVKMKEKGDIPEGYSVSREKKERFSLILESASTNQTSMYLCASSSFLAGVSSEQYFGPGTRLTVT.

This chain links TRBV12-3 or TRBV12-4 with TRBJ2-1, with 11 bases aligning to TRBD2. This CDR3 region has 15 residues. V was pared by 4 bases and J by 7 bases, with 6 bases of the junction left unmatched. The CDR3 nucleotides read TGTGCCAGCAGTTGTACTAGCGGGAGAGGTAATGAGCAGTTCTTC. It encodes CASSCTSGRGNEQFF.

The sample holds a few counts of this clonotype. The chain couples TRBV11-2 to TRBJ2-2; TRBD1 matches at 9 bases. J lost 4 bases, V lost 6 bases, and 6 bases had no gene match. Germline loops: CDR1 SGHAT, CDR2 FQNNGV. CDR3 length equals 15 residues. CDR3 sequence reads: CASRGDREATGELFF. CDR3 nucleotide sequence: TGTGCCAGCAGGGGGGACAGGGAGGCCACCGGGGAGCTGTTTTTT.

This clonotype turned up a few times. J is TRBJ2-7 and V is TRBV6-2 or TRBV6-3; 9 bases align to TRBD1. The CDR3 loop spans 14 amino acids. J lost 4 bases, V lost 8 bases, and 9 bases had no gene match. Looked up from germline, CDR1 is MNHEY and CDR2 is SVGEGT. The CDR3, as DNA: TGTGCCAGCCATACTCGACAGGGGGATTACGAGCAGTACTTC. Its translation is CASHTRQGDYEQYF.

This clonotype was found a few times. V gene TRBV29-1 combines with J gene TRBJ2-1; TRBD2 agrees at 12 bases. V shed 7 bases, J shed 9 bases, and the junction held 4 bases outside the gene matches. The germline gives CDR1 SQVTM, CDR2 ANQGSEA. The CDR3 totals 12 residues. CDR3 residues: CSATSGSVEQFF. CDR3 sequence (DNA): TGCAGCGCGACTAGCGGGAGTGTTGAGCAGTTCTTC.

The chain couples TRBV6-5 to TRBJ2-1, with 11 bases that match TRBD2. The germline V gene has CDR1 MNHEY and CDR2 SVGAGI. The CDR3 covers 15 residues. V was pared by 0 bases and J by 7 bases, with 2 bases of the junction left unmatched. The CDR3 DNA reads as TGTGCCAGCAGTTACTCTAGCGGGGGGGCTAATGAGCAGTTCTTC. The encoded protein is CASSYSSGGANEQFF.

This clonotype was detected many times. The chain is built from TRBV9 and TRBJ1-1, with TRBD1 as a possible D gene (6 bases). The CDR3 extends over 14 amino acids. V was shortened by 3 bases and J by 4 bases, with 13 bases between the two germline ends. Germline V gene lookup returns CDR1 SGDLS and CDR2 YYNGEE. CDR3 sequence (DNA): TGTGCCAGCAGCGCCCCAACAGGGTTCACTGAAGCTTTCTTT. It is translated as CASSAPTGFTEAFF.

This clonotype was counted between two and nine times. This chain connects TRBV20-1 to TRBJ2-1, with D maybe TRBD2 (6 bases). The germline V gene encodes CDR1 DFQATT and CDR2 SNEGSKA (reference sequence). This CDR3 contains 15 residues. With 3 bases removed from V and 6 bases from J, the gap between germline ends came to 18 bases. In DNA form, the CDR3 reads TGCAGTGCTAGTCCCCAGGGCCCGCGGGGCAATGAGCAGTTCTTC. As protein: CSASPQGPRGNEQFF.

This clonotype was counted only a few times. This chain links TRBV5-1 with TRBJ2-1, with a possible D match to TRBD2 (6 bases). Deletions cut 4 bases from V and 2 bases from J, with 16 bases between. From germline, CDR1 is SGHRS and CDR2 YFSETQ. The CDR3 runs to 16 residues. This chain's CDR3 is CASSPTAGGTYNEQFF. DNA of the CDR3: TGCGCCAGCAGCCCTACAGCGGGCGGAACCTACAATGAGCAGTTCTTC.

This chain links TRBV12-3 or TRBV12-4 with TRBJ1-2; D possibly corresponds to TRBD1 (5 bases). V lost 2 bases and J 4 bases, leaving 17 bases between the germline ends. The CDR3 runs 16 residues. Written as DNA, the CDR3 is TGTGCCAGCAGTTTATCTCGGGACCGAGAGACCTATGGCTACACCTTC. Protein product: CASSLSRDRETYGYTF.

The table lists this clonotype with a few counts. An end of the junction does not agree with germline; a read error may underlie this. This chain links TRBV7-7 with TRBJ2-1, with 8 nucleotides matching TRBD2. The CDR3 sequence is 19 residues long. CDR1 is SSHAT and CDR2 is FNYEAQ in the germline V gene (reference sequence). The CDR3 DNA sequence: TGTGCTAGCAGTCCCTTGGTAGCGGGGCTACATAGCTCCTACAATGAGCAGTTCTTC. Translated: CASSPLVAGLHSSYNEQFF.

The sample holds many counts of this clonotype. The gene calls are TRBV20-1 and TRBJ2-1; no definite D call. The ends were cut back, 3 bases at V and 6 bases at J, with 12 bases in the middle. The germline V gene encodes CDR1 DFQATT and CDR2 SNEGSKA (reference sequence). CDR3 size: 13 residues. The DNA for the CDR3 is TGCAGTGCTAGGCCCGTGGTCGCCAATGAGCAGTTCTTC. It is translated as CSARPVVANEQFF.

V and J are TRBV29-1 and TRBJ1-2; 8 bases map to TRBD1. Germline lookup yields CDR1 SQVTM and CDR2 ANQGSEA. V shed 7 bases, J shed 4 bases, and the junction held 8 bases outside the gene matches. The CDR3 totals 13 residues. The DNA of the CDR3 is TGCAGCGCTACCGGGACAGGACCCTATGGCTACACCTTC. This gives the protein CSATGTGPYGYTF.

The chain has TRBV7-2 and TRBJ1-2, with TRBD1 matching 9 bases. With 6 bases clipped from V and 5 bases from J, the junction kept 10 bases outside the gene matches. The CDR3 is 15 residues long. Germline CDR1 reads SGHTA; CDR2 reads FQGNSA. In nucleotides, the CDR3 is TGTGCCAGCAGGCAGGACAGGGGCGAGGTGTATGGCTACACCTTC. Translation: CASRQDRGEVYGYTF.

The gene calls are TRBV12-3 or TRBV12-4 and TRBJ2-1, with 7 bases aligning to TRBD2. The CDR3 length is 14 residues. Trimming removed 5 bases from V and 5 bases from J; junction bases left unmatched: 6. CDR3 in amino acids: CASSGLEGNNEQFF. CDR3 nucleotides: TGTGCCAGCAGTGGACTAGAGGGGAACAATGAGCAGTTCTTC.

The V gene is TRBV4-3, the J gene TRBJ2-2; perhaps TRBD2 as D (6 bases). V dropped 1 base and J dropped 6 bases, with 6 bases sitting between them. From germline, CDR1 is LGHNA and CDR2 YSLEER. The CDR3 covers 13 residues. CDR3 coding DNA: TGCGCCAGCAGCCAAGGGGAGGCCGGGGAGCTGTTTTTT. Translated, it gives CASSQGEAGELFF.

This clonotype has only a few counts. The CDR3 sequence: CASSLVAGYNSPLHF. CDR3 sequence (DNA): TGTGCCAGCAGCTTAGTGGCAGGGTACAATTCACCCCTCCACTTT. This chain links TRBV7-9 with TRBJ1-6; TRBD1 might be the D (5 bases). Per the germline V gene, CDR1 is SEHNR and CDR2 is FQNEAQ (reference sequence). V dropped 1 base and J dropped 7 bases, with 11 bases sitting between them. CDR3 length equals 15 residues.